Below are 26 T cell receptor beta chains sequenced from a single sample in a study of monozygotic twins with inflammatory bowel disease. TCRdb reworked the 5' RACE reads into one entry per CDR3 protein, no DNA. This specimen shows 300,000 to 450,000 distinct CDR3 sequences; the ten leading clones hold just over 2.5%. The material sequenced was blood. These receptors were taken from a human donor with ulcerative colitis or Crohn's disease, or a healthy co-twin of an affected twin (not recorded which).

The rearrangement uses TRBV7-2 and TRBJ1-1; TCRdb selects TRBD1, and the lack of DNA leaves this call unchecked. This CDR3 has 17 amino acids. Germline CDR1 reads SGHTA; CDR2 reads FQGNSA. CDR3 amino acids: CASSSFPRSALNTEAFF.

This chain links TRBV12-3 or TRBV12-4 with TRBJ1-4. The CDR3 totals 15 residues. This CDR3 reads CASSLSLWGREKLFF.

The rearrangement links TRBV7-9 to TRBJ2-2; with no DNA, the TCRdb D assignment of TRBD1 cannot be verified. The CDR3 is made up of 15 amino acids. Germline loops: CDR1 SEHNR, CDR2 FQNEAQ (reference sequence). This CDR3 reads CASIKLGGASGELFF.

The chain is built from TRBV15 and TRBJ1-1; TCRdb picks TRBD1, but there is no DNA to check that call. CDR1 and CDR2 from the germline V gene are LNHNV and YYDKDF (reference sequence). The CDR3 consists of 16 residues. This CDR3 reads CATSRFRGGRDTEAFF.

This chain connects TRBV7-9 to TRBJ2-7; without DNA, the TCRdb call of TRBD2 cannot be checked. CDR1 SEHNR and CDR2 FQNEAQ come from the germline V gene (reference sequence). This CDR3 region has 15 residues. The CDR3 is CASSSTREVSYEQYF. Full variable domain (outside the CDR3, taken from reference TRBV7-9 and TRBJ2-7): DTGVSQNPRHKITKRGQNVTFRCDPISEHNRLYWYRQTLGQGPEFLTYFQNEAQLEKSRLLSDRFSAERPKGSFSTLEIQRTEQGDSAMYLCASSSTREVSYEQYFGPGTRLTVT.

The CDR3 loop reads CASSALAVASSNEQFF. The gene calls are TRBV4-2 and TRBJ2-1; TCRdb gives TRBD2 as the D gene, but with no DNA this cannot be confirmed. The CDR3 runs 16 residues. Germline values: CDR1 LGHNA, CDR2 YNFKEQ.

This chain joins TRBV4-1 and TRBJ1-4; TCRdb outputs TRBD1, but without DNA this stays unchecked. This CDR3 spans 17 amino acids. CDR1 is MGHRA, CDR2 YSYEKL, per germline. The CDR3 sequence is CASSQGRGGGGNEKLFF.

The CDR3 loop reads CSAYRGYEQYF. The chain carries TRBV20-1 and TRBJ2-7; TCRdb reports TRBD1, a call that lacks DNA to check it against. This CDR3 contains 11 residues. Germline-derived CDR1 and CDR2 are DFQATT and SNEGSKA (reference sequence).

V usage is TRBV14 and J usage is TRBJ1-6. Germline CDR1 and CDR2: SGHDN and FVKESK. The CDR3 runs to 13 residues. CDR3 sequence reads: CASSQEVGSPLHF. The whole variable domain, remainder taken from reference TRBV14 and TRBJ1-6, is EAGVTQFPSHSVIEKGQTVTLRCDPISGHDNLYWYRRVMGKEIKFLLHFVKESKQDESGMPNNRFLAERTGGTYSTLKVQPAELEDSGVYFCASSQEVGSPLHFGNGTRLTVT.

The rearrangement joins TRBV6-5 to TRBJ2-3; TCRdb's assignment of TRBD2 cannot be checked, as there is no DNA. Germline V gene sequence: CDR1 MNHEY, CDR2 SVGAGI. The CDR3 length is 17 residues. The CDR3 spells CASSYRTTSGEVDTQYF.

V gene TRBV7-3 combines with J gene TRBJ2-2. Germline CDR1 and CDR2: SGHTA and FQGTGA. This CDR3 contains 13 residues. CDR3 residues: CASSLLQTGELFF.

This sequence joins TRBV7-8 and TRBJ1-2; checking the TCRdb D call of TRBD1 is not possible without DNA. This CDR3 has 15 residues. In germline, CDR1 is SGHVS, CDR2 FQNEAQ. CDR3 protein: CASSLPDRGSYGYTF.

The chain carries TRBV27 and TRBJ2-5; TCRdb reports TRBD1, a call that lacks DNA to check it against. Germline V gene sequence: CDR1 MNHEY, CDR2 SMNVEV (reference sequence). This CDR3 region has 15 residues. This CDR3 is CASSLLQGTQETQYF.

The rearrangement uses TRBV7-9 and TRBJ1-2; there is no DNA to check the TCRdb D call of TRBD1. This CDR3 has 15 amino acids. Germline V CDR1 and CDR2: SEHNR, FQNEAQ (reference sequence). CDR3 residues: CASSLERAGGFGYTF.

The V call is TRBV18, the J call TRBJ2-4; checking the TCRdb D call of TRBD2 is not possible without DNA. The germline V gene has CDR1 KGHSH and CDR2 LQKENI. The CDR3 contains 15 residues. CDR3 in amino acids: CASSLTGLQTDIQYF.

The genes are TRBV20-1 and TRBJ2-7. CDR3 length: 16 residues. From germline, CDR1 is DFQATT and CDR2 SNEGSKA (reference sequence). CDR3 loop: CSANGDGQAVSYEQYF.

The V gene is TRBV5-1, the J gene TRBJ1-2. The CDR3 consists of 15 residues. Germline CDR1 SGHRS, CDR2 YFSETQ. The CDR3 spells CARVPIRTDSYGYTF.

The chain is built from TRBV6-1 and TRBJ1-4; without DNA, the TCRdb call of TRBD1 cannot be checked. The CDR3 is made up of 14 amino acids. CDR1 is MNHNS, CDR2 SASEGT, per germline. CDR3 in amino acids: CASIGTGGNEKLFF.

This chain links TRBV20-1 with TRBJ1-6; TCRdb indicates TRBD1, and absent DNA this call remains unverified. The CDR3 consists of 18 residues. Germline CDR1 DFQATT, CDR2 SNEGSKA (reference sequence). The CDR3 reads CSARFGPGQFTRNSPLHF.

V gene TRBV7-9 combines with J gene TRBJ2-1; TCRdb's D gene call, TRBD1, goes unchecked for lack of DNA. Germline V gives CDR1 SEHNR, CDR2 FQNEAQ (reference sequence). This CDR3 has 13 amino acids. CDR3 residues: CASSLARVAPQFF.

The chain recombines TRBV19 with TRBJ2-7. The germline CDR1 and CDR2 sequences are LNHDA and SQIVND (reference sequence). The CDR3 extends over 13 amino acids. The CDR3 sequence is CASSMERIYEQYF.

The CDR3 loop reads CASSLTSSGANVLTF. The rearrangement joins TRBV12-3 or TRBV12-4 to TRBJ2-6. The CDR3 is 15 residues long.

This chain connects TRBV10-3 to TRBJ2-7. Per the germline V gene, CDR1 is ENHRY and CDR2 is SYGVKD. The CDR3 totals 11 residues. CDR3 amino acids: CALGEGYEQYF.

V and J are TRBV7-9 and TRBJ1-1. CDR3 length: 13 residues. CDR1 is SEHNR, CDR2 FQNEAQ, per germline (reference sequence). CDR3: CASSAGRNTEAFF.

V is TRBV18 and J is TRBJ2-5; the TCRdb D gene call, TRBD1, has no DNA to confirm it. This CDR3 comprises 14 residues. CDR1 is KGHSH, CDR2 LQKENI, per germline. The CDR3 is CASSPGQTRETQYF.

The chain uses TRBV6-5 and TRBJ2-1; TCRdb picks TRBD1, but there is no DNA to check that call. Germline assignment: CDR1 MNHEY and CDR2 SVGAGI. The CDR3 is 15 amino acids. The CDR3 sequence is CASSYARGQVYEQFF.